The 15 T cell receptor beta chains below were found in one sample sequenced in a study of somatic mutations in cytotoxic T cells in rheumatoid arthritis. The table came from immunoSEQ multiplex PCR; TCRdb's copy has only in-frame clones and leaves some out. The sample records 9,500 to 15,000 clones, 75% to 90% being singletons. Sequenced sample: CD8+ T cells sorted from blood. Receptors originate from a woman aged 55-70 years in good health.

This chain links TRBV18 with TRBJ2-7, with TRBD1 matching over 8 bases. V lost 6 bases, J lost 2 bases, and 6 bases stayed unmatched. Germline V gene lookup returns CDR1 KGHSH and CDR2 LQKENI. The CDR3 is made up of 14 amino acids. CDR3: CASSSGTGAYEQYF. In nucleotides, the CDR3 is TGTGCCAGCTCTTCCGGGACAGGAGCCTACGAGCAGTACTTC. The full variable domain, with the rest looked up from reference TRBV18 and TRBJ2-7, is NAGVMQNPRHLVRRRGQEARLRCSPMKGHSHVYWYRQLPEEGLKFMVYLQKENIIDESGMPKERFSAEFPKEGPSILRIQQVVRGDSAAYFCASSSGTGAYEQYFGPGTRLTVT.

Concerning this clone itself: This sample includes further DNA sequences coding for the same CDR3. The CDR3 loop is CASSLIAGGLNEQFF. The CDR3 nucleotides are TGTGCCAGCAGCTTAATAGCGGGGGGTCTCAATGAGCAGTTCTTC. The chain couples TRBV7-3 to TRBJ2-1; 10 nucleotides agree with TRBD2. V shed 1 base and J 6 bases; nucleotides not matched to a gene: 3. CDR3 length equals 15 residues. Germline CDR1 SGHTA, CDR2 FQGTGA.

The chain joins TRBV11-2 to TRBJ2-5, with a tentative D call TRBD1 (7 bases). The V gene lost 5 bases and the J gene lost 4 bases, with 17 bases spanning the gap. Germline loops: CDR1 SGHAT, CDR2 FQNNGV. This CDR3 comprises 15 residues. For the CDR3, the DNA is TGTGCCAGCAGCCCAGGGGCAGGGGGAGGAGAGACCCAGTACTTC. Translation gives CASSPGAGGGETQYF.

J is TRBJ2-7 and V is TRBV9, with 12 bases matching TRBD2. Germline assignment: CDR1 SGDLS and CDR2 YYNGEE. The CDR3 is made up of 15 amino acids. Trimming at V came to 4 bases and at J to 4 bases, leaving 6 bases not matched to a gene. The CDR3 DNA sequence: TGTGCCAGCAGCACCACCGGGACTAGCGGGTACGAGCAGTACTTC. Translating gives CASSTTGTSGYEQYF.

CDR3 sequence reads: CAWGGLSFENEQFF. The CDR3 DNA reads TGTGCCTGGGGGGGCCTATCTTTCGAAAATGAGCAGTTCTTC. The V gene is TRBV30, the J gene TRBJ2-1; a possible D gene is TRBD1 (6 bases). This CDR3 has 14 residues. The germline V gene encodes CDR1 GTSNPN and CDR2 SVGIG (reference sequence). Trimming took 5 bases from V and 7 from J, leaving 18 bases between them.

V is TRBV11-2 and J is TRBJ1-6; 10 bases match TRBD1. Trimming at V came to 0 bases and at J to 4 bases, leaving 9 bases not matched to a gene. Germline CDR1 SGHAT, CDR2 FQNNGV. CDR3 length: 19 residues. The DNA for the CDR3 is TGTGCCAGCAGCTTAGATCGGGGGACAGGGGATGGGTATAATTCACCCCTCCACTTT. It translates to CASSLDRGTGDGYNSPLHF.

This chain links TRBV6-5 with TRBJ2-1; TRBD2 agrees at 8 bases. J lost 7 bases, V lost 2 bases, and 1 base had no gene match. Germline V gives CDR1 MNHEY, CDR2 SVGAGI. This CDR3 contains 13 residues. CDR3 region: CASSYTGGNEQFF. In nucleotides, the CDR3 is TGTGCCAGCAGTTACACGGGGGGGAATGAGCAGTTCTTC.

The chain links TRBV28 to TRBJ1-6; D gene uncertain. Germline V gene data show CDR1 as MDHEN and CDR2 as SYDVKM. The CDR3 extends over 13 amino acids. Trimming cost V 6 bases and J 10 bases, with 13 bases left between them. The DNA of the CDR3 is TGTGCCAGCAGCCTCCAGGCTACGTCACCCCTCCACTTT. It is translated as CASSLQATSPLHF.

The chain links TRBV7-6 to TRBJ2-2; 7 bases agree with TRBD1. Germline CDR1 SGHVS, CDR2 FNYEAQ. The CDR3 spans 16 residues. The V and J ends lost 2 bases and 6 bases, in that order; junction bases with no gene match: 9. The CDR3 sequence: CASSLLSGQFPGELFF. In nucleotides, the CDR3 is TGTGCCAGCAGCTTACTCTCGGGACAGTTCCCCGGGGAGCTGTTTTTT.

This chain connects TRBV27 to TRBJ2-1, with D possibly matching TRBD1 (5 bases). Germline V gene data show CDR1 as MNHEY and CDR2 as SMNVEV (reference sequence). The CDR3 runs 14 residues. V was cut by 4 bases and J by 7 bases, with 14 bases left in between. The CDR3 is CASSWARTWNEQFF. The CDR3 DNA follows: TGTGCCAGCAGTTGGGCCCGGACATGGAATGAGCAGTTCTTC.

V usage is TRBV7-9 and J usage is TRBJ2-1; TRBD1 matches at 7 bases. In germline, CDR1 is SEHNR, CDR2 FQNEAQ (reference sequence). This CDR3 has 14 amino acids. The V segment lost 4 bases and the J segment 4 bases; nucleotides outside the gene matches: 4. The CDR3 spells CASSSGQWYNEQFF. The CDR3 DNA reads TGTGCCAGCAGCTCGGGACAGTGGTACAATGAGCAGTTCTTC.

The V call is TRBV27, the J call TRBJ2-7; TRBD2 matches at 12 bases. The CDR3 is 16 residues long. V gave up 3 bases and J gave up 1 base; unmatched junction bases: 4. CDR1 is MNHEY and CDR2 is SMNVEV in the germline V gene (reference sequence). The CDR3: CASSFAGLAGSYEQYF. CDR3 DNA sequence: TGTGCCAGCAGTTTCGCGGGACTAGCGGGTTCCTACGAGCAGTACTTC.

This clone has only a few counts. CDR3 nucleotides: TGTGCCAGCAGTTTAAGGGGCGTCACCTACAATGAGCAGTTCTTC. Its protein is CASSLRGVTYNEQFF. The rearrangement joins TRBV28 to TRBJ2-1; possibly TRBD1 for D (5 bases). Per the germline V gene, CDR1 is MDHEN and CDR2 is SYDVKM. This CDR3 is 15 amino acids long. Trimming cost V 2 bases and J 2 bases, with 10 bases left between them.

V gene TRBV28 combines with J gene TRBJ2-7, with TRBD2 matching over 15 bases. The length of the CDR3 is 21 residues. Germline loops: CDR1 MDHEN, CDR2 SYDVKM. V lost 6 bases to trimming and J lost 0 bases; unmatched junction nucleotides: 18. The CDR3 is CASRATGGRTSGGEISYEQYV. CDR3 in DNA: TGTGCCAGCAGAGCAACAGGGGGCCGGACTAGCGGGGGGGAGATCTCCTACGAGCAGTACGTC.

This chain uses TRBV19 with TRBJ2-1, with D possibly matching TRBD1 (6 bases). Germline CDR1 LNHDA, CDR2 SQIVND (reference sequence). The CDR3 consists of 13 residues. V lost 5 bases, J lost 10 bases, and 15 bases lay in between. DNA for the CDR3: TGTGCCAGTAGTTACGGGACATCCAACGAGCAGTTCTTC. Protein sequence: CASSYGTSNEQFF.